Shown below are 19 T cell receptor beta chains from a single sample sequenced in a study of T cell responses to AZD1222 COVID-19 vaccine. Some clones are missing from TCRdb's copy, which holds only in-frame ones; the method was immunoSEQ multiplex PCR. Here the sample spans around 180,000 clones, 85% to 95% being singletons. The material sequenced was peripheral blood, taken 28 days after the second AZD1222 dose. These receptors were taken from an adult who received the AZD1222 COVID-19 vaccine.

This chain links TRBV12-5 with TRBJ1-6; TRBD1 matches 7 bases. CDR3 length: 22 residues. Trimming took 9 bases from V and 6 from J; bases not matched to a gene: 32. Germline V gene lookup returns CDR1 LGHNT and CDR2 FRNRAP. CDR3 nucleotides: TGTGCTAGCACTCAGACAGGGTCTTATGTATCGGACCTTTCCGGAGCTAATTCACCCCTCCACTTT. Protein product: CASTQTGSYVSDLSGANSPLHF. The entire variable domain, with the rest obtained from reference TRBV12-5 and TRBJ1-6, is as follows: DARVTQTPRHKVTEMGQEVTMRCQPILGHNTVFWYRQTMMQGLELLAYFRNRAPLDDSGMPKDRFSAEMPDATLATLKIQPSEPRDSAVYFCASTQTGSYVSDLSGANSPLHFGNGTRLTVT.

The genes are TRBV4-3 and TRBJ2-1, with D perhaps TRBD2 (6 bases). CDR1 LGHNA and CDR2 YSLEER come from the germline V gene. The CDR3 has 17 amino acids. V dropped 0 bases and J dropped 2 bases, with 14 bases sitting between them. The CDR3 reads CASSQDQGAGPYNEQFF. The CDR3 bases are TGCGCCAGCAGCCAAGATCAAGGGGCGGGACCCTACAATGAGCAGTTCTTC.

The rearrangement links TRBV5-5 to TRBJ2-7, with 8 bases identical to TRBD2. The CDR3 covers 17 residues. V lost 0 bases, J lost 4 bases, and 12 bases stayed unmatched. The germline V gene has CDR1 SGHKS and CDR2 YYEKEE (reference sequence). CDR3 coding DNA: TGTGCCAGCAGCTTGGAGATGTTCGGACTAGCTGCGTACGAGCAGTACTTC. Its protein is CASSLEMFGLAAYEQYF.

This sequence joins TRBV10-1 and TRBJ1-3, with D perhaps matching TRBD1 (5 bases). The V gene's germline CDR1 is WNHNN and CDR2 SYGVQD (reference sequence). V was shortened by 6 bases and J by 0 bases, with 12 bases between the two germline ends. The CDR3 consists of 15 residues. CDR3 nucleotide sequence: TGCGCCAGCAGGGGCGGGGGTAACTCTGGAAACACCATATATTTT. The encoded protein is CASRGGGNSGNTIYF.

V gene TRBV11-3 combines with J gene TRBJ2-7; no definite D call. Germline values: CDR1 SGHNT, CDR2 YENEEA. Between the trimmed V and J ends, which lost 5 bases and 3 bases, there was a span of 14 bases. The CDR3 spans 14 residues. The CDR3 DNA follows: TGTGCCAGCAGCACGTCACCTGAAAACTACGAGCAGTACTTC. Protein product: CASSTSPENYEQYF.

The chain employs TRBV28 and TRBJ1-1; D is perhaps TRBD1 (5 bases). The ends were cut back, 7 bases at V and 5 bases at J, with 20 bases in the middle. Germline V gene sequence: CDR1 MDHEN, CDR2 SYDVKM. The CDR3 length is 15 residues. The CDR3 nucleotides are TGTGCCAGCACCCCCCGACGGGGGAAAGCGACTGAAGCTTTCTTT. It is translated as CASTPRRGKATEAFF.

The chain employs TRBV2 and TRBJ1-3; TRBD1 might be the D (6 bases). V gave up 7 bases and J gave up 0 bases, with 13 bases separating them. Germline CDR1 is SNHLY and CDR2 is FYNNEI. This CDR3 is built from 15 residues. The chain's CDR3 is CASIQGFSSGNTIYF. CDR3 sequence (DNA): TGTGCCAGCATTCAGGGGTTTAGCTCTGGAAACACCATATATTTT.

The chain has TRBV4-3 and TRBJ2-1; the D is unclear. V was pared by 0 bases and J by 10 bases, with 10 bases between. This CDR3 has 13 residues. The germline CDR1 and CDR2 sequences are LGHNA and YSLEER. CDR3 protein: CASSQEVSSEQFF. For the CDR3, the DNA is TGCGCCAGCAGCCAAGAAGTCAGCAGCGAGCAGTTCTTC.

In DNA form, the CDR3 reads TGTGCCAGCAGTAGACCGGGACAGGGGGCGCGGAGGCTCGAGACCCAGTACTTC. Translated: CASSRPGQGARRLETQYF. This chain uses TRBV6-2 or TRBV6-3 with TRBJ2-5, with 12 bases aligning to TRBD1. This CDR3 has 18 residues. The germline CDR1 and CDR2 sequences are MNHEY and SVGEGT. Trimming took 5 bases from V and 5 from J; bases not matched to a gene: 15.

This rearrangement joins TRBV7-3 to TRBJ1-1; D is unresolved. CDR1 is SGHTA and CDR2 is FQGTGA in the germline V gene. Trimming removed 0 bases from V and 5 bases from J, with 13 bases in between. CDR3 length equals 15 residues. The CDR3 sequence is CASSLTKESRTEAFF. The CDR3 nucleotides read TGTGCCAGCAGCTTAACGAAGGAGTCTCGGACTGAAGCTTTCTTT.

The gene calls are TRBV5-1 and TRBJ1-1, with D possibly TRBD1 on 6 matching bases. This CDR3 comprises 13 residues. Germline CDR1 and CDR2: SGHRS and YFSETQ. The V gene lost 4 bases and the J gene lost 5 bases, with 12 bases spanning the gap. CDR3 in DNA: TGCGCCAGCAGCGGAACAGGGTGGACTGAAGCTTTCTTT. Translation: CASSGTGWTEAFF. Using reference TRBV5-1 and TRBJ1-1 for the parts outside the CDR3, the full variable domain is KAGVTQTPRYLIKTRGQQVTLSCSPISGHRSVSWYQQTPGQGLQFLFEYFSETQRNKGNFPGRFSGRQFSNSRSEMNVSTLELGDSALYLCASSGTGWTEAFFGQGTRLTVV.

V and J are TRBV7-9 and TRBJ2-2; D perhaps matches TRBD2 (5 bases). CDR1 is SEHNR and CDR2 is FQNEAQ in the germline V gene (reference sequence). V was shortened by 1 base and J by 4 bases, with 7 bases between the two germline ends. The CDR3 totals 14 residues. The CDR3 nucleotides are TGTGCCAGCAGCTTAGTGAGGGTCACCGGGGAGCTGTTTTTT. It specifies CASSLVRVTGELFF.

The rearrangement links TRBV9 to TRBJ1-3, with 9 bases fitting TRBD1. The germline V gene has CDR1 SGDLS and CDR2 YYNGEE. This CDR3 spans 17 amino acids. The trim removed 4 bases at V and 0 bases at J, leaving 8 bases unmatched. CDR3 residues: CASSPRDRALSGNTIYF. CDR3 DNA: TGTGCCAGCAGCCCCCGGGACAGGGCCCTCTCTGGAAACACCATATATTTT.

DNA of the CDR3: TGTGCCAGCAGCCGGGACCGGGGAGCTTTCTTT. Protein: CASSRDRGAFF. The chain carries TRBV28 and TRBJ1-1, with D possibly being TRBD1 (5 bases). CDR1 is MDHEN, CDR2 SYDVKM, per germline. The CDR3 runs 11 residues. V was trimmed by 6 bases and J by 10 bases, leaving 12 bases between them.

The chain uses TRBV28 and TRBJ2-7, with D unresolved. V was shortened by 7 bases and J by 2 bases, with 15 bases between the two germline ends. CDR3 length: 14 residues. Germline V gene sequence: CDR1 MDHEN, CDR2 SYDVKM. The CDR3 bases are TGTGCCAGCACCCCTTCGGGCAGTCCCTACGAGCAGTACTTC. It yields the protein CASTPSGSPYEQYF.

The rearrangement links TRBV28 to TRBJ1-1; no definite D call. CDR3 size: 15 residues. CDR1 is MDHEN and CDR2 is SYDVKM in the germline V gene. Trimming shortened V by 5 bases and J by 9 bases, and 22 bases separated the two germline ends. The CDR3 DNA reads TGTGCCAGCAGTCCCTTTGAGGGAGCTCACCGCAAAGCTTTCTTT. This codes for CASSPFEGAHRKAFF.

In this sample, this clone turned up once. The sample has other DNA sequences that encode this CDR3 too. CDR3 amino acids: CASSLVNTEAFF. The CDR3 nucleotides are TGTGCCAGCAGCTTAGTCAACACTGAAGCTTTCTTT. V is TRBV7-9 and J is TRBJ1-1; D remains ambiguous. With 1 base removed from V and 2 bases from J, the gap between germline ends came to 2 bases. Germline V gives CDR1 SEHNR, CDR2 FQNEAQ (reference sequence). The CDR3 is 12 amino acids.

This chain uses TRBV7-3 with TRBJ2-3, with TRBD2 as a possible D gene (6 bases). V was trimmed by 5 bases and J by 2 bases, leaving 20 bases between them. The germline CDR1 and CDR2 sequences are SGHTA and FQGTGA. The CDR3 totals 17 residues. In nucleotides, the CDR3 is TGTGCCAGCAGCAAAGAAAGACTAGGTTTACTCACAGATACGCAGTATTTT. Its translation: CASSKERLGLLTDTQYF.

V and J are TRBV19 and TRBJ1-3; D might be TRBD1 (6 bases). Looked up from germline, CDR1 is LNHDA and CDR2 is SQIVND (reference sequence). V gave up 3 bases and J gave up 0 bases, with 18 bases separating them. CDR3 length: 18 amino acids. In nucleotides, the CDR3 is TGTGCCAGTAGTATCCGCGGGGGCCGATGGATCTCTGGAAACACCATATATTTT. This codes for CASSIRGGRWISGNTIYF.